The source of this TCR beta chain is a study of blood T cell repertoires in COVID-19. At the level of the study: The United States, Italy and Spain provided the acute and convalescent COVID-19 samples. T cells, B-cell-depleted T cells, or PBMCs provided the cDNA or gDNA that served as material.

In the study's own analysis: Researchers report that nucleated cell counts were estimated from reference gene primer amplification. Profiling relied on immunoSEQ multiplex PCR, and the TCRdb table lists in-frame clones only, not all of them. Clone size and V and J calls were adopted from that table, with D and trimming inferred from the DNA. The profile covers 150,000 to 200,000 clones, with 75% to 80% appearing a single time and around 8.9% taken by the ten largest. The V gene's germline CDR1 is MDHEN and CDR2 SYDVKM. V lost 8 bases, J lost 6 bases, and 10 bases stayed unmatched. The CDR3 consists of 15 residues.

This rearrangement joins TRBV28 to TRBJ1-5, with 10 bases that match TRBD1. This clonotype was sampled from a woman in her fifties or sixties with active or convalescent COVID-19. Source material: peripheral blood. The CDR3: CASREGQGSFQPQHF. In nucleotides, the CDR3 is TGTGCCAGCCGAGAGGGACAGGGGAGCTTTCAGCCCCAGCATTTT. The complete variable domain, with remaining parts taken from reference TRBV28 and TRBJ1-5, reads DVKVTQSSRYLVKRTGEKVFLECVQDMDHENMFWYRQDPGLGLRLIYFSYDVKMKEKGDIPEGYSVSREKKERFSLILESASTNQTSMYLCASREGQGSFQPQHFGDGTRLSIL.